This TCR beta chain comes out of a study of tumor-infiltrating lymphocytes in primary liver carcinoma. Whole-study context: All lesions had stage T1-T3 N0M0 and roughly 4 to 10 cm widths. Per sample, productive TCRbeta reads numbered roughly 3.5 to 7.5 million, similar across tissue types.

The germline gives CDR1 LNHDA, CDR2 SQIVND (reference sequence). There are 14 residues in the CDR3. Making TCR beta cDNA involved roughly 0.55 ug total RNA and a constant-region primer. TCR beta libraries came from three nested multiplex PCR rounds using slightly modified ARM-PCR. Forward primers for TRBV1-TRBV30 and a C-beta reverse primer served the first two PCR rounds, at about 10 cycles each. TCRdb re-called the multiplex PCR reads with MiXCR, one entry per CDR3 protein. The sample lists around 80,000 distinct CDR3 sequences; roughly 69% were seen once. As regards this clonotype: Its target is unknown. The junction shows a germline mismatch at one end, possibly a read error.

Study findings and constraints: Tumor region pairs outstripped tumor-adjacent and tumor-blood pairs in overlap. Against blood, tumors held a significantly higher top-250-clone fraction (p = 0.039).

Joint extraction of RNA and DNA used roughly 20-32 mg of bulk tissue that was unsorted. The receptor comes from a man between 35 and 55 years old with primary liver carcinoma and hepatitis B virus infection. The sample was tumor-adjacent normal liver tissue. The chain uses TRBV19 and TRBJ1-3; D is undetermined. The CDR3 DNA reads TGTGTCAGTAGTATTTCAAACTCTGGAAACACCATATATTTT. The encoded protein is CVSSISNSGNTIYF.